This T cell receptor beta chain was documented in a study of blood T cell repertoires in COVID-19. About the study: COVID-19 samples collected from the United States, Italy and Spain covered acute and convalescent phases.

Germline assignment: CDR1 LGHNT and CDR2 FRNRAP. V was cut by 3 bases and J by 8 bases, with 11 bases left in between. The CDR3 spans 12 residues. Sequenced by immunoSEQ multiplex PCR; TCRdb stores in-frame clones only, minus some. In the table there are 180,000 or so clones, 87% of which are singletons. The sequenced sample was PBMCs or T cells enriched from blood (not recorded which). This TCR derives from a human donor with acute COVID-19. The donor label of this sample is uncertain. The V and J genes are TRBV12-5 and TRBJ2-7; possible D gene TRBD1, 5 bases. The CDR3 loop is CASGFDSAKQYF. DNA of the CDR3: TGTGCTAGTGGTTTCGACAGTGCAAAGCAGTACTTC.